The T cell receptor (beta chain) under discussion was sequenced for a study of blood T cells in healthy people across ages. Using a J-beta primer mix together with a sample-barcoded 5' primer, a second PCR was run for roughly 7 to 11 cycles. MiXCR was run by TCRdb on the 5' RACE reads, yielding one entry per CDR3 protein. Among roughly 800,000 distinct CDR3 sequences, about 55% were seen once, and the ten largest hold around 41%. J was trimmed by 0 bases and V by 5 bases; bases with no gene match: 7. Germline V gives CDR1 SNHLY, CDR2 FYNNEI. The CDR3 runs 17 residues. J is TRBJ2-1 and V is TRBV2; 10 bases agree with TRBD2. Source material: blood. The sequence came from a man older than 75 in good health. This chain's CDR3 is CASSPGLAESSYNEQFF. The DNA for the CDR3 is TGTGCCAGCAGTCCCGGACTAGCGGAGAGCTCCTACAATGAGCAGTTCTTC.